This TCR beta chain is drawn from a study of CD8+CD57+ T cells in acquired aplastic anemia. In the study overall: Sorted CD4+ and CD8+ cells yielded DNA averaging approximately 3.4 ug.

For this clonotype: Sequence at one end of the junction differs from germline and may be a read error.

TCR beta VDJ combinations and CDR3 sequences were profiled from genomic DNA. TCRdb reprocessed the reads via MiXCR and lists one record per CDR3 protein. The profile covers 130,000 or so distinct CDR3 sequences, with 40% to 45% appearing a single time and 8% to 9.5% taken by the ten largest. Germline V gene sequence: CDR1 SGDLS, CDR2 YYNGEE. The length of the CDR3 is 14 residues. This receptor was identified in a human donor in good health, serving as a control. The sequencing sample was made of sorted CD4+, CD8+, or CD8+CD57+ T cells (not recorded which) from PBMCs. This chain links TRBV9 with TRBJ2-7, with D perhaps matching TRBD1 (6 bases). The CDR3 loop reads CASSVEQGRSEQCF. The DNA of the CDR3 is TGTGCCAGCAGCGTAGAACAGGGCCGAAGCGAGCAGTGCTTC.